These 27 T cell receptor beta chains originate from one sample sequenced in a study of T cells in localized non-small cell lung cancer. Here immunoSEQ multiplex PCR was the method, and the copy in TCRdb shows in-frame clones only, minus some. There are some 30,000 clones in the sample; roughly nine tenths occur only once, and under 6.5% lies in the top ten. The sequenced sample was PBMCs, obtained before any cancer treatment. These TCRs come from a man aged 40-75 years with stage II lung adenocarcinoma.

This clone was found once. The chain combines TRBV11-3 with TRBJ2-2; 7 bases line up with TRBD2. V gave up 5 bases and J gave up 0 bases; unmatched junction bases: 12. This CDR3 has 18 amino acids. CDR1 SGHNT and CDR2 YENEEA come from the germline V gene. The CDR3 is CASSKGLGRETNTGELFF. The CDR3, as DNA: TGTGCCAGCAGCAAAGGTTTAGGGAGGGAGACGAACACCGGGGAGCTGTTTTTT.

The chain recombines TRBV30 with TRBJ2-1; 8 bases are a match to TRBD2. This CDR3 is 15 amino acids long. Trimming took 1 base from V and 0 from J; bases not matched to a gene: 2. Germline V lookup: CDR1 GTSNPN, CDR2 SVGIG (reference sequence). CDR3 protein: CAWSALAGSYNEQFF. The CDR3 DNA sequence: TGTGCCTGGAGTGCGCTAGCGGGCTCCTACAATGAGCAGTTCTTC.

The chain is built from TRBV5-4 and TRBJ1-3, with no clear D. Trimming pared 0 bases from V and 3 bases from J, leaving 13 bases between. The CDR3 contains 16 residues. CDR1 and CDR2 (germline): SGHNT, YYREEE (reference sequence). This CDR3 is CASSLAAQQFGNTIYF. The CDR3 region has the DNA TGTGCCAGCAGCTTGGCAGCACAGCAATTTGGAAACACCATATATTTT.

For the CDR3, the DNA is TGTGCCAGCAGCCCCTCCGCCGTCCTGAACACTGAAGCTTTCTTT. Translation: CASSPSAVLNTEAFF. The chain employs TRBV6-1 and TRBJ1-1; D uncertain. Germline V lookup: CDR1 MNHNS, CDR2 SASEGT. This CDR3 comprises 15 residues. The V end lost 6 bases, the J end lost 0 bases, and 14 bases lay between the germline ends.

V usage is TRBV4-1 and J usage is TRBJ1-4; D remains ambiguous. Germline CDR1 and CDR2: MGHRA and YSYEKL. CDR3 length equals 16 residues. V was cut by 1 base and J by 4 bases, with 13 bases left in between. CDR3 sequence (DNA): TGCGCCAGCAGCCAAGTCGGAAGGCATATTAATGAAAAACTGTTTTTT. Encoded protein: CASSQVGRHINEKLFF.

V usage is TRBV5-1 and J usage is TRBJ2-2; 8 bases match TRBD1. Trimming at V came to 3 bases and at J to 6 bases, leaving 7 bases not matched to a gene. Germline CDR1 reads SGHRS; CDR2 reads YFSETQ. The CDR3 loop spans 15 amino acids. DNA for the CDR3: TGCGCCAGCAGCTCGTCAGGGGGCTACGCCGGGGAGCTGTTTTTT. This encodes CASSSSGGYAGELFF. Drawing the rest from reference TRBV5-1 and TRBJ2-2, the complete variable domain is KAGVTQTPRYLIKTRGQQVTLSCSPISGHRSVSWYQQTPGQGLQFLFEYFSETQRNKGNFPGRFSGRQFSNSRSEMNVSTLELGDSALYLCASSSSGGYAGELFFGEGSRLTVL.

V usage is TRBV7-2 and J usage is TRBJ1-4, with 8 nucleotides matching TRBD1. J gave up 5 bases and V 2 bases, and 4 bases lay outside the gene matches. CDR3 length: 15 residues. Germline assignment: CDR1 SGHTA and CDR2 FQGNSA. The CDR3 is CASSLIRGRNEKLFF. The CDR3, as DNA: TGTGCCAGCAGCTTAATCAGGGGGCGGAATGAAAAACTGTTTTTT. Full variable domain (outside the CDR3, taken from reference TRBV7-2 and TRBJ1-4): GAGVSQSPSNKVTEKGKDVELRCDPISGHTALYWYRQSLGQGLEFLIYFQGNSAPDKSGLPSDRFSAERTGGSVSTLTIQRTQQEDSAVYLCASSLIRGRNEKLFFGSGTQLSVL.

This clone has a handful of counts. J is TRBJ1-5 and V is TRBV6-1, with D possibly TRBD1 on 6 matching bases. Germline lookup yields CDR1 MNHNS and CDR2 SASEGT. The CDR3 is 13 residues long. The germline V and J ends were trimmed by 1 base and 7 bases, with 8 bases remaining between them. CDR3 DNA: TGTGCCAGCAGTGAAGGGGGGCAACAGCCCCAGCATTTT. It translates to CASSEGGQQPQHF.

CDR3 amino acids: CASSHRENTDTQYF. CDR3 DNA: TGTGCCAGCAGCCACCGGGAGAACACAGATACGCAGTATTTT. This chain joins TRBV11-3 and TRBJ2-3; D is possibly TRBD2 (6 bases). CDR1 SGHNT and CDR2 YENEEA come from the germline V gene. Trimming pared 5 bases from V and 2 bases from J, leaving 11 bases between. The CDR3 is made up of 14 amino acids.

This clone was counted between two and nine times. The chain employs TRBV14 and TRBJ2-2, with D perhaps given as TRBD1 or TRBD2 (6 bases each). The germline V and J ends were trimmed by 2 bases and 4 bases, with 11 bases remaining between them. Germline values: CDR1 SGHDN, CDR2 FVKESK. The CDR3 sequence is 15 residues long. The CDR3 DNA reads TGTGCCAGCAGCCAAAGCGGAGGGGGCACCGGGGAGCTGTTTTTT. Encoded protein: CASSQSGGGTGELFF.

There are a few counts of this clone. The chain carries TRBV19 and TRBJ1-2, with 7 bases matching TRBD1. The CDR3 is 14 amino acids. Looked up from germline, CDR1 is LNHDA and CDR2 is SQIVND (reference sequence). V lost 5 bases to trimming and J lost 0 bases; unmatched junction nucleotides: 3. The CDR3 nucleotides read TGTGCCAGTAGTTTTACAGGGGCTAACTATGGCTACACCTTC. Protein product: CASSFTGANYGYTF.

V usage is TRBV11-2 and J usage is TRBJ2-7; 10 bases align to TRBD2. V dropped 6 bases and J dropped 1; count of bases not matched to a gene: 9. The CDR3 runs 16 residues. Germline lookup yields CDR1 SGHAT and CDR2 FQNNGV. CDR3 region: CASRPIAGGRSYEQYF. The CDR3 DNA reads as TGTGCCAGCAGACCCATAGCGGGAGGCCGATCCTACGAGCAGTACTTC.

CDR3 region: CSVAPGQANTIYF. The CDR3, as DNA: TGCAGCGTTGCCCCGGGACAGGCCAACACCATATATTTT. This chain connects TRBV29-1 to TRBJ1-3; 8 nucleotides match TRBD1. This CDR3 region has 13 residues. Trimming cost V 4 bases and J 7 bases; bases outside gene matches: 6. Germline CDR1 is SQVTM and CDR2 is ANQGSEA.

The J gene is TRBJ1-1, the V gene TRBV7-6; D remains unclear. Germline V CDR1 and CDR2: SGHVS, FNYEAQ. Trimming took 1 base from V and 3 from J, leaving 6 bases between them. The CDR3 is 13 amino acids. The CDR3 nucleotides are TGTGCCAGCAGCTTAGAGAGGGACACTGAAGCTTTCTTT. Its protein is CASSLERDTEAFF.

This clone was counted between two and nine times. CDR3: CASSEDFSGRASYEQYF. In DNA, the CDR3 is TGTGCCAGTAGTGAGGACTTTAGCGGGAGGGCCTCCTACGAGCAGTACTTC. The chain combines TRBV19 with TRBJ2-7, with 11 nucleotides matching TRBD2. J was trimmed by 0 bases and V by 5 bases; bases with no gene match: 9. The CDR3 is 17 residues long. In germline, CDR1 is LNHDA, CDR2 SQIVND (reference sequence). The full variable domain, completed using reference TRBV19 and TRBJ2-7, is DGGITQSPKYLFRKEGQNVTLSCEQNLNHDAMYWYRQDPGQGLRLIYYSQIVNDFQKGDIAEGYSVSREKKESFPLTVTSAQKNPTAFYLCASSEDFSGRASYEQYFGPGTRLTVT.

The chain couples TRBV7-9 to TRBJ2-7; D ambiguous. V shed 6 bases and J shed 2 bases, with 11 bases lying between them. This CDR3 contains 13 residues. Germline loops: CDR1 SEHNR, CDR2 FQNEAQ (reference sequence). The CDR3 protein is CASSLTAAYEQYF. The CDR3 DNA is TGTGCCAGCAGTTTGACGGCCGCCTACGAGCAGTACTTC.

The CDR3 DNA reads as TGTGCCAGCAGTTACGATGGGACCCCAGGGGAGCAGTACTTC. As protein: CASSYDGTPGEQYF. This chain uses TRBV6-5 with TRBJ2-7, with D perhaps assigned TRBD1 or TRBD2 (5 bases each). The CDR3 totals 14 residues. CDR1 is MNHEY and CDR2 is SVGAGI in the germline V gene. Trimming pared 2 bases from V and 7 bases from J, leaving 15 bases between.

The chain carries TRBV28 and TRBJ2-1; 9 bases align to TRBD2. The CDR3 is made up of 14 amino acids. Losses at the gene ends were 0 bases for V and 10 bases for J; bases not matched to a gene: 4. From germline, CDR1 is MDHEN and CDR2 SYDVKM. In DNA form, the CDR3 reads TGTGCCAGCAGTTTATGGGCAGCGGGAGGCGAGCAGTTCTTC. As protein: CASSLWAAGGEQFF.

V and J are TRBV10-3 and TRBJ2-2, with D uncertain. Germline loops: CDR1 ENHRY, CDR2 SYGVKD. Trimming shortened V by 4 bases and J by 4 bases, and 10 bases separated the two germline ends. The CDR3 has 14 residues. The CDR3, as DNA: TGTGCCATCAGTGTAGAAGGCAGCACCGGGGAGCTGTTTTTT. It specifies CAISVEGSTGELFF.

The gene calls are TRBV27 and TRBJ1-1; tentatively, D is TRBD1 (5 bases). V lost 7 bases and J lost 5, with 20 bases in between. From germline, CDR1 is MNHEY and CDR2 SMNVEV (reference sequence). There are 15 residues in the CDR3. The CDR3, as DNA: TGTGCCAGCACTCCTCTCGGGACGCAAAGGACTGAAGCTTTCTTT. This translates into CASTPLGTQRTEAFF.

This sequence joins TRBV29-1 and TRBJ1-2, with D perhaps matching TRBD1 (5 bases). Germline-derived CDR1 and CDR2 are SQVTM and ANQGSEA. Trimming pared 6 bases from V and 3 bases from J, leaving 14 bases between. This CDR3 contains 13 residues. CDR3 in amino acids: CSVSRSGDYGYTF. The CDR3 coding sequence is TGCAGCGTGAGCCGGTCGGGGGACTATGGCTACACCTTC.

This chain joins TRBV7-6 and TRBJ2-1; D call uncertain. V gave up 3 bases and J gave up 9 bases, with 12 bases separating them. The CDR3 has 13 amino acids. CDR1 SGHVS and CDR2 FNYEAQ come from the germline V gene. Here the CDR3 DNA reads TGTGCCAGCAGCTTGCCGCAGGTCGGTGAGCAGTTCTTC. Its protein is CASSLPQVGEQFF. Full variable domain (missing parts from reference TRBV7-6 and TRBJ2-1): GAGVSQSPRYKVTKRGQDVALRCDPISGHVSLYWYRQALGQGPEFLTYFNYEAQQDKSGLPNDRFSAERPEGSISTLTIQRTEQRDSAMYRCASSLPQVGEQFFGPGTRLTVL.

This clone was seen once. This chain joins TRBV10-3 and TRBJ2-5; D may correspond to TRBD1 or TRBD2 (5 bases each). The closer fit of TRBJ2-7 to the DNA end suggests the J call may be wrong. CDR1 and CDR2 (germline): ENHRY, SYGVKD. The CDR3 runs to 15 residues. Here the CDR3 DNA reads TGTGCCGCATATCCCTCGGGACCAAAGGGCTACGAGCAGTACTTC. It codes for CAAYPSGPKGYEQYF.

The gene calls are TRBV7-3 and TRBJ2-1, with a tentative D call TRBD1 (6 bases). V was trimmed by 0 bases and J by 7 bases, leaving 13 bases between them. The CDR3 has 15 amino acids. CDR1 is SGHTA, CDR2 FQGTGA, per germline. The CDR3 here is CASSLTGQGRNEQFF. CDR3 bases: TGTGCCAGCAGCTTAACCGGCCAGGGGCGAAATGAGCAGTTCTTC. Combining the CDR3 with reference TRBV7-3 and TRBJ2-1 gives the whole variable domain GAGVSQTPSNKVTEKGKYVELRCDPISGHTALYWYRQSLGQGPEFLIYFQGTGAADDSGLPNDRFFAVRPEGSVSTLKIQRTERGDSAVYLCASSLTGQGRNEQFFGPGTRLTVL.

The rearrangement links TRBV28 to TRBJ2-7; D remains unclear. The CDR3 is 12 residues long. Germline CDR1 is MDHEN and CDR2 is SYDVKM. Trimming pared 3 bases from V and 4 bases from J, leaving 7 bases between. This chain's CDR3 is CASSFYGYEQYF. Here the CDR3 DNA reads TGTGCCAGCAGTTTTTATGGTTACGAGCAGTACTTC.

This sequence joins TRBV28 and TRBJ2-1; 11 nucleotides agree with TRBD2. From germline, CDR1 is MDHEN and CDR2 SYDVKM. This CDR3 spans 18 amino acids. The ends lost 1 base at V and 0 bases at J; junction bases unmatched: 5. CDR3 DNA: TGTGCCAGCAGTTTATCGGGACTAGCGGCCAGCTCCTACAATGAGCAGTTCTTC. Its translation is CASSLSGLAASSYNEQFF.

This sequence joins TRBV7-2 and TRBJ1-1; D ambiguous. V was pared by 3 bases and J by 5 bases, with 4 bases between. CDR3 size: 11 residues. Per germline, CDR1 SGHTA and CDR2 FQGNSA. CDR3 sequence (DNA): TGTGCCAGCAGCTTGGGTACTGAAGCTTTCTTT. Its protein is CASSLGTEAFF.